These T cell receptor beta chains were read from a single sample in a study of blood T cell repertoires in COVID-19. Assay used: immunoSEQ multiplex PCR; TCRdb lists only in-frame clones, some missing. The sample lists some 150,000 clones, roughly 80% occurring once. Sequences were obtained from peripheral blood. The receptors were gathered from a man aged 55 to 70 with acute or convalescent COVID-19. The CDR3 runs from the conserved cysteine through the conserved F or W. The D gene is left open where the match is weak. Rows may omit the clone size; those that give it use once, few, many or a size class.

J | size | V | D | CDR3 | DNA
TRBJ2-1 | . | TRBV9 | TRBD2 | CASSPTSGTYNEQFF | TGTGCCAGCAGCCCGACTAGCGGGACCTACAATGAGCAGTTCTTC
TRBJ1-6 | few | TRBV2 | . | CASRPGVNSPLHF | TGTGCCAGCAGACCAGGGGTGAATTCACCCCTCCACTTT
TRBJ2-2 | . | TRBV5-6 | . | CASSPIDRSSSGELFF | TGTGCCAGCAGCCCGATCGACAGATCTTCGAGCGGGGAGCTGTTTTTT
TRBJ2-7 | . | TRBV11-2 | TRBD1 | CASSDRDRDEQYF | TGTGCCAGCAGCGACCGGGACAGGGACGAGCAGTACTTC
TRBJ2-1 | . | TRBV4-1 | TRBD2 | CASSHSVSGGAQGEQFF | TGCGCCAGCAGCCATTCCGTTAGCGGGGGGGCTCAGGGTGAGCAGTTCTTC
TRBJ2-7 | . | TRBV7-2 | . | CASSSTVSSYEQYF | TGTGCCAGCAGCTCGACAGTGAGCTCCTACGAGCAGTACTTC
TRBJ2-7 | once | TRBV21-1 | . | CASRPGQDSYEQYF | TGTGCCAGCAGGCCCGGACAGGATTCCTACGAGCAGTACTTC
TRBJ1-5 | few | TRBV19 | . | CASSIGGVGQPQHF | TGTGCCAGTAGTATAGGGGGGGTAGGTCAGCCCCAGCATTTT
TRBJ2-7 | . | TRBV28 | TRBD2 | CASSLAGADSYEQYF | TGTGCCAGTTCACTAGCGGGAGCCGACTCCTACGAGCAGTACTTC
TRBJ1-1 | . | TRBV10-1 | . | CASSEKRGLTEAFF | TGCGCCAGCAGTGAGAAGCGGGGGCTAACTGAAGCTTTCTTT
TRBJ1-2 | . | TRBV20-1 | . | CSARLNYGYTF | TGCAGTGCTAGACTTAACTATGGCTACACCTTC
TRBJ2-7 | . | TRBV18 | . | CASSPIATYEQYF | TGTGCCAGCTCTCCCATCGCTACCTACGAGCAGTACTTC
TRBJ1-1 | few | TRBV6-5 | TRBD1 | CASSFNRGGNTEAFF | TGTGCCAGCAGTTTTAACAGGGGGGGGAACACTGAAGCTTTCTTT
TRBJ1-1 | once | TRBV15 | TRBD1 | CATSRDVDRGLDTEAFF | TGTGCCACCAGCAGAGATGTCGATAGGGGGCTTGACACTGAAGCTTTCTTT
TRBJ2-7 | . | TRBV29-1 | TRBD1 | CSVEDWRQGVGEQYF | TGCAGCGTTGAAGATTGGAGACAGGGGGTCGGGGAGCAGTACTTC
TRBJ1-5 | . | TRBV30 | TRBD1 | CAWSVSRGSSNQPQHF | TGTGCCTGGAGTGTCTCCAGGGGGAGTAGCAATCAGCCCCAGCATTTT
TRBJ2-3 | . | TRBV9 | TRBD1 | CASSNPQGASTDTQYF | TGTGCCAGCAGCAATCCCCAGGGGGCATCGACAGATACGCAGTATTTT
TRBJ2-2 | . | TRBV5-4 | . | CASSFDQGSGELFF | TGTGCCAGCAGCTTTGATCAGGGGTCGGGGGAGCTGTTTTTT
TRBJ1-2 | . | TRBV5-4 | . | CASSRTGNYGYTF | TGTGCCAGCAGCCGAACAGGAAACTATGGCTACACCTTC
TRBJ2-5 | . | TRBV28 | TRBD1 | CASSPRDRHQETQYF | TGTGCCAGCAGTCCAAGGGACAGGCACCAAGAGACCCAGTACTTC
TRBJ1-4 | . | TRBV6-6 | . | CASSLGQTSTNEKLFF | TGTGCCAGCAGCTTAGGACAGACTTCAACTAATGAAAAACTGTTTTTT
TRBJ1-6 | many | TRBV13 | TRBD1 | CASSLRQGISPLHF | TGTGCCAGCAGCTTAAGACAGGGGATTTCACCCCTCCACTTT
TRBJ2-7 | . | TRBV7-2 | . | CASSLDLGAVEQYF | TGTGCCAGCAGCTTAGATCTGGGGGCGGTGGAGCAGTACTTC
TRBJ2-3 | . | TRBV6-6 | TRBD2 | CASSRGLAGGTDTQYF | TGTGCCAGCAGCAGGGGACTAGCGGGAGGCACAGATACGCAGTATTTT
TRBJ2-3 | . | TRBV9 | TRBD2 | CASSEAGATDTQYF | TGTGCCAGCAGCGAAGCGGGAGCGACAGATACGCAGTATTTT
TRBJ2-3 | . | TRBV6-6 | TRBD2 | CASISLAGSTDTQYF | TGTGCCAGCATCTCCCTAGCGGGAAGCACAGATACGCAGTATTTT
TRBJ1-4 | . | TRBV20-1 | . | CSLHSGILFQF | TGCAGCTTACATAGCGGGATCCTCTTTCAATTT
TRBJ2-6 | . | TRBV11-2 | . | CASNMPGANVLTF | TGTGCCAGCAACATGCCTGGGGCCAACGTCCTGACTTTC
TRBJ2-1 | . | TRBV5-1 | TRBD2 | CASSPGTSGYNEQFF | TGCGCCAGCAGCCCTGGGACTAGCGGTTACAATGAGCAGTTCTTC
TRBJ1-2 | . | TRBV4-3 | . | CASSQDPGRVVYGYTF | TGCGCCAGCAGCCAAGATCCTGGCAGGGTTGTCTATGGCTACACCTTC
TRBJ1-1 | . | TRBV7-2 | TRBD1 | CASSPGGAGGANTEAFF | TGTGCCAGCAGCCCCGGGGGGGCAGGGGGAGCGAACACTGAAGCTTTCTTT
TRBJ2-3 | . | TRBV5-4 | TRBD2 | CASSPIAGSDTQYF | TGTGCCAGCAGCCCAATAGCGGGGTCTGATACGCAGTATTTT
TRBJ2-2 | . | TRBV5-1 | TRBD1 | CASSPDRETGELFF | TGCGCCAGCAGCCCGGACAGGGAAACCGGGGAGCTGTTTTTT
TRBJ1-5 | . | TRBV5-6 | . | CASSLRRGRGNQPQHF | TGTGCCAGCAGCTTGCGGAGAGGGCGCGGCAATCAGCCCCAGCATTTT
TRBJ2-5 | . | TRBV5-1 | TRBD1 | CASSTVTGGPETQYF | TGCGCCAGCAGCACGGTGACAGGGGGCCCAGAGACCCAGTACTTC
TRBJ1-2 | . | TRBV3-1/TRBV3-2 | TRBD1 | CASSHAPDRGYTF | TGTGCCAGCAGCCATGCCCCGGACAGGGGCTACACCTTC
TRBJ2-3 | . | TRBV7-2 | TRBD1 | CASSAAGTGYTDTQYF | TGTGCCAGCAGCGCAGCCGGGACAGGGTACACAGATACGCAGTATTTT
TRBJ1-5 | . | TRBV19 | TRBD1 | CASSITGVGQPQHF | TGTGCCAGTAGTATAACAGGGGTGGGTCAGCCCCAGCATTTT
TRBJ1-5 | . | TRBV27 | . | CASSSLTDTSNQPQHF | TGTGCCAGCAGTTCCCTCACCGACACGAGCAATCAGCCCCAGCATTTT
TRBJ2-1 | . | TRBV1 | . | CTSSQDGGLESSYNEQFF | TGCACCAGCAGCCAAGATGGGGGACTAGAGAGCTCCTACAATGAGCAGTTCTTC
TRBJ1-2 | . | TRBV19 | . | CASVTPGRGYGYTF | TGTGCCAGCGTCACTCCAGGCAGGGGCTATGGCTACACCTTC
TRBJ1-2 | once | TRBV25-1 | TRBD1 | CASSDFGTGLYGYTF | TGTGCCAGCAGCGACTTCGGGACAGGCTTATATGGCTACACCTTC
TRBJ2-7 | few | TRBV7-2 | TRBD2 | CASSFGLAGRRITYEQYF | TGTGCCAGCAGCTTCGGACTAGCGGGCCGAAGAATCACCTACGAGCAGTACTTC
TRBJ1-4 | . | TRBV11-2 | TRBD1 | CASSSRTGSGEKLFF | TGTGCCAGCAGCTCCCGGACAGGGTCGGGTGAAAAACTGTTTTTT
TRBJ2-1 | . | TRBV20-1 | . | CSPGQGNEQFF | TGCAGCCCGGGACAAGGAAATGAGCAGTTCTTC
TRBJ1-5 | . | TRBV12-5 | . | CASGLGQGWQPQHF | TGTGCTAGTGGTTTGGGGCAGGGGTGGCAGCCCCAGCATTTT
TRBJ2-7 | . | TRBV9 | . | CASARRGSSSYEQYF | TGTGCCAGCGCGCGGCGGGGATCAAGCTCCTACGAGCAGTACTTC
TRBJ1-2 | few | TRBV4-1 | TRBD1 | CASSQEGDRGIYGYTF | TGCGCCAGCAGCCAAGAAGGGGACAGGGGAATTTATGGCTACACCTTC
TRBJ1-4 | few | TRBV6-1 | TRBD1 | CASSEVEGTGYLKLFF | TGTGCCAGCAGTGAGGTCGAGGGGACAGGGTATTTGAAACTGTTTTTT
TRBJ2-7 | . | TRBV2 | TRBD2 | CASLTSGYEQYF | TGTGCCAGCCTGACTAGCGGCTACGAGCAGTACTTC
TRBJ2-3 | . | TRBV6-2/TRBV6-3 | TRBD2 | CASSSGLAGSDTQYF | TGTGCCAGCAGTTCAGGACTAGCGGGGTCAGATACGCAGTATTTT
TRBJ2-3 | . | TRBV7-2 | TRBD1 | CASSPQPGTVTDTQYF | TGTGCCAGCAGCCCTCAGCCAGGGACAGTCACAGATACGCAGTATTTT
TRBJ2-2 | . | TRBV5-1 | TRBD2 | CASSPARGRDTGELFF | TGCGCCAGCAGCCCCGCCCGGGGGAGGGACACCGGGGAGCTGTTTTTT
TRBJ1-1 | . | TRBV9 | . | CASSVGGQGGLPEAFF | TGTGCCAGCAGCGTAGGCGGGCAGGGAGGACTTCCTGAAGCTTTCTTT
TRBJ2-7 | . | TRBV7-9 | . | CASSLDLDYHKPVEQYF | TGTGCCAGCAGCTTAGATCTGGACTATCATAAACCAGTCGAGCAGTACTTC